This is a list of T cell receptor beta chains from one sample in a study of shared clonotypes between healthy human individuals. The repertoire was sequenced with immunoSEQ multiplex PCR; TCRdb's copy has only in-frame clones and lacks some. The repertoire consists of 400,000 to 600,000 clones, with roughly 95% occurring once and the leading ten covering about 0.059%. The material sequenced was naive CD4+ T cells sorted from blood. Receptors were obtained from a woman aged 25 to 39 in good health. Each CDR3 is given with its conserved first and last residue. The size of a clone is reported for some rows only, either as once, few or many, or as a class for expanded clones.

CDR3 protein,CDR3 length,V gene,J gene,clone size
CASSEIGGGGTDTQYF,16,TRBV2,TRBJ2-3,once
CASGGNAGGETQYF,14,TRBV5-1,TRBJ2-5,.
CASTPQGPTGANVLTF,16,TRBV7-9,TRBJ2-6,.
CASSLGDRNTEAFF,14,TRBV13,TRBJ1-1,.
CASSLRDSGALVEQYF,16,TRBV7-9,TRBJ2-7,.
CASSESSSGRNEQFF,15,TRBV6-1,TRBJ2-1,.
CASSAGGDF,9,TRBV27,TRBJ2-7,once
CASSEFLAGVGEQFF,15,TRBV2,TRBJ2-1,once
CASGLAQGADTEAFF,15,TRBV12-5,TRBJ1-1,.
CASSLARGAVAGELFF,16,TRBV5-4,TRBJ2-2,.
CASSLSGRAGGANVLTF,17,TRBV27,TRBJ2-6,.
CASSPGQGTLLTDNEQFF,18,TRBV5-4,TRBJ2-1,.
CASNLQGDYGYTF,13,TRBV6-6,TRBJ1-2,.
CASSPVGTGVVSATGELFF,19,TRBV5-1,TRBJ2-2,.
CASSWETGSSYEQYF,15,TRBV5-4,TRBJ2-7,.
CSVEGGSTGETQYF,14,TRBV29-1,TRBJ2-5,.
CASSLRRETGGELFF,15,TRBV4-1,TRBJ2-2,.
CASSQPGQGWEDTQYF,16,TRBV2,TRBJ2-3,.
CASSLLAAHNEQFF,14,TRBV11-3,TRBJ2-1,.
CASSQSRIAVSKSDTQYF,18,TRBV4-1,TRBJ2-3,.
CASSTGQGSPINYGYTF,17,TRBV19,TRBJ1-2,.
CASSLGSANTEAFF,14,TRBV5-1,TRBJ1-1,.
CAIRASGKREQYF,13,TRBV10-3,TRBJ2-7,.
CSVEFGVGSYEQYF,14,TRBV29-1,TRBJ2-7,.
CASRRTSGTTDTQYF,15,TRBV19,TRBJ2-3,.
CADGTGNTEAFF,12,TRBV5-1,TRBJ1-1,.
CASRVGLNTGELFF,14,TRBV10-1,TRBJ2-2,.
CASGIPGLPTQYF,13,TRBV14,TRBJ2-3,.
CASSGTVQETQYF,13,TRBV5-1,TRBJ2-5,.
CASSYQPGTGARTYEQYF,18,TRBV28,TRBJ2-7,.
CASSLRREETQYF,13,TRBV7-9,TRBJ2-5,.
CASSLVSGLIDTQYF,15,TRBV5-4,TRBJ2-3,once
CASRYTPDTNEQYF,14,TRBV10-2,TRBJ2-7,.
CASSQDPSGYTDTQYF,16,TRBV4-1,TRBJ2-3,.
CASMGGAQGPQHF,13,TRBV19,TRBJ1-5,.
CASNAPNGYTEAFF,14,TRBV5-6,TRBJ1-1,.
CASSYVVTDTQYF,13,TRBV7-2,TRBJ2-3,once
CASSLDRAGWEYEQYF,16,TRBV11-2,TRBJ2-7,.
CAIRSDSGSIETQYF,15,TRBV10-3,TRBJ2-5,once
CASSLGTSGTDTQYF,15,TRBV11-2,TRBJ2-3,once
CASSPTSGTRPQYF,14,TRBV28,TRBJ2-7,.
CAWTNSDNQPQHF,13,TRBV30,TRBJ1-5,.
CASSQTTGLEQYF,13,TRBV5-1,TRBJ2-7,.
CASSADRAAGGANVLTF,17,TRBV18,TRBJ2-6,.
CASSVAGVHYYNEQFF,16,TRBV9,TRBJ2-1,.